The rows below give T cell receptor beta chains drawn from one sample of a study of early T cells in non-severe SARS-CoV-2 infection. In TCRdb, the 5' RACE reads were re-called with MiXCR into one record per CDR3 protein. The data contain fewer than 80,000 distinct CDR3 sequences, about 11% of them singletons. This material consisted of whole blood, taken at baseline. The receptors were gathered from an adult who was a healthcare worker with PCR-confirmed SARS-CoV-2 infection or an uninfected control (not recorded which). Each CDR3 is given with its conserved first and last residue. A D gene is named only where the DNA matches it firmly. The size entry is marked missing in some rows and otherwise reads once, few, many or a size class.

TRBV5-1	few	TRBJ2-1	NA	CASSLRTDNEQFF	TGCGCCAGCAGCTTGCGTACGGACAATGAGCAGTTCTTC
TRBV7-9	NA	TRBJ1-2	NA	CASSSDRPYGYTF	TGTGCCAGCAGCTCCGACAGGCCCTATGGCTACACCTTC
TRBV3-1	few	TRBJ2-7	TRBD1	CASSPGGRIYEQYF	TGTGCCAGCAGCCCAGGGGGCCGAATCTACGAGCAGTACTTC
TRBV25-1	few	TRBJ1-3	NA	CASSELGTSGNTIYF	TGTGCCAGCAGTGAATTGGGGACCTCTGGAAACACCATATATTTT
TRBV29-1	NA	TRBJ2-7	NA	CSVEDRGTAYEQYF	TGCAGCGTTGAAGATCGGGGGACAGCCTACGAGCAGTACTTC
TRBV5-4	NA	TRBJ2-2	TRBD1	CASTPVGGIGELFF	TGTGCCAGCACCCCGGTAGGGGGCATCGGGGAGCTGTTTTTT
TRBV7-2	many	TRBJ1-6	NA	CASSSIASYNSPLHF	TGTGCCAGCAGCTCAATTGCGTCCTATAATTCACCCCTCCACTTT
TRBV6-9	many	TRBJ2-5	NA	CASSLQHSAEETQYF	TGTGCCAGCAGCCTACAGCATTCGGCGGAAGAGACCCAGTACTTC
TRBV6-5	many	TRBJ1-1	NA	CASSYLFGGHITEAFF	TGTGCCAGCAGTTATTTGTTTGGGGGGCATATCACTGAAGCTTTCTTT
TRBV5-1	few	TRBJ1-4	TRBD1	CASSADRLGPVEKLFF	TGCGCCAGCAGCGCGGACAGGTTGGGGCCCGTTGAAAAACTGTTTTTT
TRBV30	NA	TRBJ1-6	TRBD1	CAWSVMTGVSPLHF	TGTGCCTGGAGTGTAATGACAGGGGTTTCACCCCTCCACTTT
TRBV20-1	NA	TRBJ2-5	NA	CSARGGPYQETQYF	TGCAGTGCTAGAGGGGGCCCCTACCAAGAGACCCAGTACTTC
TRBV5-1	few	TRBJ2-3	TRBD2	CASSLWTSESDTQYF	TGCGCCAGCAGCTTATGGACTAGCGAGTCGGATACGCAGTATTTT
TRBV9	NA	TRBJ1-2	NA	CASSVGYGYTF	TGTGCCAGCAGCGTCGGTTATGGCTACACCTTC
TRBV20-1	NA	TRBJ1-3	NA	CSANDRNTIYF	TGCAGTGCGAATGATCGAAACACCATATATTTT
TRBV6-2/TRBV6-3	few	TRBJ2-7	NA	CASSATARWESTYEQYF	TGTGCCAGCAGTGCCACCGCCCGCTGGGAGTCGACCTACGAGCAGTACTTC
TRBV11-2	many	TRBJ1-2	NA	CASSFQGTYGYTF	TGTGCCAGCAGCTTCCAGGGCACCTATGGCTACACCTTC
TRBV28	NA	TRBJ1-2	NA	CASSSHAVTGYTF	TGTGCCAGCAGTTCGCACGCAGTGACGGGCTACACCTTC
TRBV30	NA	TRBJ1-1	NA	CAWSVIRDGSRVF	TGTGCCTGGAGTGTCATTAGGGATGGATCCCGAGTCTTT
TRBV6-2/TRBV6-3	many	TRBJ2-1	NA	CASSYSGTSSYNEQFF	TGTGCCAGCAGTTACTCGGGGACTTCCTCGTACAATGAGCAGTTCTTC